This is a list of T cell receptor beta chains from one sample in a study of CD8 T cells in Susac syndrome. TCRdb reprocessed the immunoSEQ multiplex PCR reads with MiXCR, giving one entry per CDR3 protein. This table holds 75,000 to 80,000 distinct CDR3 sequences, roughly 94% found once. Sample: CD8+ T cells from PBMCs. The receptors were sampled from a human donor with Susac syndrome. Both conserved end residues are part of each CDR3. The D gene is left open where the match is weak. Clone size is given for some rows only: seen once, a few or many times, or a class if the clone is expanded.

TRBJ2-1 | TRBV2 | . | . | TGTGCCAGCATCGTCGGGGGAACATACAATGAGCAGTTCTTC | CASIVGGTYNEQFF
TRBJ2-5 | TRBV9 | . | TRBD1 | TGTGCCAGCAGCGATCAGGGGGCGGAGGTCCAGTACTTC | CASSDQGAEVQYF
TRBJ2-7 | TRBV5-1 | . | TRBD1 | TGCGCCAGCAGAGGGACAGGGTACGAGCAGTACTTC | CASRGTGYEQYF
TRBJ2-5 | TRBV24-1 | . | TRBD1 | TGTGCCACCAGTGATTTGTCAGGGGGCTCCACCCAAGAGACCCAGTACTTC | CATSDLSGGSTQETQYF
TRBJ2-7 | TRBV6-2/TRBV6-3 | . | . | TGTGCCAGCAGTTACAGCGGGACACTAAGCGAGCAGTACTTC | CASSYSGTLSEQYF
TRBJ2-7 | TRBV6-9 | . | . | TGTGCCAGCTCCGCAGAAGTTAACTACGAGCAGTACTTC | CASSAEVNYEQYF
TRBJ2-7 | TRBV29-1 | . | TRBD1 | TGCAGCGCCGGGACAGGCTCCGAGCAGTACTTC | CSAGTGSEQYF
TRBJ2-1 | TRBV23-1 | . | TRBD2 | TGCGCCAGCAGTCAATTAGCGGGGGGGACCTACAATGAGCAGTTCTTC | CASSQLAGGTYNEQFF
TRBJ2-7 | TRBV6-2/TRBV6-3 | . | TRBD2 | TGTGCCATCCATCGGGGGGGCGTATCGGAACAGTACTTC | CAIHRGGVSEQYF
TRBJ2-6 | TRBV29-1 | . | TRBD1 | TGCAGCGTGGGGGACAGGGTGAACTCTGGGGCCAACGTCCTGACTTTC | CSVGDRVNSGANVLTF
TRBJ1-1 | TRBV20-1 | once | . | TGCAGTGCTAACAGGGCGGCCAGCGCTGAAGCTTTCTTT | CSANRAASAEAFF
TRBJ2-7 | TRBV9 | few | TRBD1 | TGTGCCAGCAGCGTAGCTAATGACAGGGACTACGAGCAGTACTTC | CASSVANDRDYEQYF
TRBJ2-7 | TRBV6-2/TRBV6-3 | . | . | TGTGCCAGCAGTTACCCGGGCCCCCTGGGAGACGAGCAGTACTTC | CASSYPGPLGDEQYF
TRBJ1-1 | TRBV5-1 | . | TRBD1 | TGCGCCAGCAGCTTGGAAGGGACAGGGAAGGGTGAAGCTTTCTTT | CASSLEGTGKGEAFF
TRBJ1-1 | TRBV7-2 | . | . | TGTGCCAGCATCCCGGTGACGGGAATGAACACTGAAGCTTTCTTT | CASIPVTGMNTEAFF